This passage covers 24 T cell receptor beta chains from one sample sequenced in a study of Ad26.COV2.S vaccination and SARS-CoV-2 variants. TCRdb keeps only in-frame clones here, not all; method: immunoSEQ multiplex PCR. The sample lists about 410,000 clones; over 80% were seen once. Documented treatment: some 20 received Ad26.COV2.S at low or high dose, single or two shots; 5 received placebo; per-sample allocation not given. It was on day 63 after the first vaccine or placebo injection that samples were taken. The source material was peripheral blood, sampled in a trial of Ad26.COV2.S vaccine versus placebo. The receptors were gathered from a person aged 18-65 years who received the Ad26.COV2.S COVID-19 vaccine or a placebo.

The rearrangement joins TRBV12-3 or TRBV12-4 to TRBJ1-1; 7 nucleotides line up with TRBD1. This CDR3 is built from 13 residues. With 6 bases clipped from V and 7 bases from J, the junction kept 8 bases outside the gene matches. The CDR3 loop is CASSYRGNGEAFF. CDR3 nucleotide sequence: TGTGCCAGCAGCTACAGGGGAAATGGTGAAGCTTTCTTT.

The CDR3 nucleotides are TGTGCCAGTAGTCTACGGACAGGGCGCGTCACAGATACGCAGTATTTT. Protein product: CASSLRTGRVTDTQYF. The rearrangement joins TRBV19 to TRBJ2-3; 8 positions match TRBD1. Germline loops: CDR1 LNHDA, CDR2 SQIVND (reference sequence). The CDR3 runs 16 residues. V trimming: 5 bases; J trimming: 2 bases; junction bases outside the gene matches: 9.

The CDR3 protein is CSVELQRSGNTIYF. For the CDR3, the DNA is TGCAGCGTTGAACTCCAGCGCTCTGGAAACACCATATATTTT. The chain carries TRBV29-1 and TRBJ1-3; no clear D. Germline lookup yields CDR1 SQVTM and CDR2 ANQGSEA. The CDR3 has 14 amino acids. Trimming stripped 2 bases from V and 0 bases from J, with 8 bases between.

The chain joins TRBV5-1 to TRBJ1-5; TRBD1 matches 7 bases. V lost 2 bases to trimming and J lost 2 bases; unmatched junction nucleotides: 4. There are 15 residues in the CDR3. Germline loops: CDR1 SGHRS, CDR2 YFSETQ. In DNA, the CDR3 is TGCGCCAGCAGCTTCACAGGGGTAGGCAATCAGCCCCAGCATTTT. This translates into CASSFTGVGNQPQHF.

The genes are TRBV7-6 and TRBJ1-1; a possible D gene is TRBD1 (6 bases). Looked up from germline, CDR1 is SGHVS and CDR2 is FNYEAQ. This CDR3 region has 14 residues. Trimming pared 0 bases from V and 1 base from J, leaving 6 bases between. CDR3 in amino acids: CASSLAGGNTEAFF. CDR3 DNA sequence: TGTGCCAGCAGCTTAGCAGGGGGGAACACTGAAGCTTTCTTT. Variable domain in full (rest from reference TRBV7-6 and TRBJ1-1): GAGVSQSPRYKVTKRGQDVALRCDPISGHVSLYWYRQALGQGPEFLTYFNYEAQQDKSGLPNDRFSAERPEGSISTLTIQRTEQRDSAMYRCASSLAGGNTEAFFGQGTRLTVV.

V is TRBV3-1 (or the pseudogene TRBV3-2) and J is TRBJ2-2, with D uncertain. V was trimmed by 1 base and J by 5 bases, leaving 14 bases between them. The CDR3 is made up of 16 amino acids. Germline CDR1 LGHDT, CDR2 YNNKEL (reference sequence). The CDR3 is CASSQGYSSLTGELFF. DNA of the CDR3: TGTGCCAGCAGCCAAGGGTACAGCTCCTTAACCGGGGAGCTGTTTTTT.

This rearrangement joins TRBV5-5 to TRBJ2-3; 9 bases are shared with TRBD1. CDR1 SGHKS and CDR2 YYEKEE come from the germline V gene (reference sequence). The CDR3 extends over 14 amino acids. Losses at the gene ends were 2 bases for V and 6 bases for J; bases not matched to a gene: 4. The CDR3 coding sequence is TGTGCCAGCAGCTTTGGACAGGGGATTGATACGCAGTATTTT. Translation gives CASSFGQGIDTQYF. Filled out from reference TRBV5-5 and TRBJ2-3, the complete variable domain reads DAGVTQSPTHLIKTRGQQVTLRCSPISGHKSVSWYQQVLGQGPQFIFQYYEKEERGRGNFPDRFSARQFPNYSSELNVNALLLGDSALYLCASSFGQGIDTQYFGPGTRLTVL.

DNA of the CDR3: TGTGCCAGCAGTGAAGCGCGCCTTGGGGGCACAGATACGCAGTATTTT. Translating gives CASSEARLGGTDTQYF. The J gene is TRBJ2-3, the V gene TRBV6-1; D uncertain. The CDR3 has 16 amino acids. Trimming removed 0 bases from V and 1 base from J, with 11 bases in between. Germline values: CDR1 MNHNS, CDR2 SASEGT.

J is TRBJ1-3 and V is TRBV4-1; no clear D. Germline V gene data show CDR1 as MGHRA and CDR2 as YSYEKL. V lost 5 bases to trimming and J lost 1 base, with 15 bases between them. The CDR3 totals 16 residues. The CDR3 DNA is TGCGCCAGCAGCGGACCGGGATCATATTCTGGAAACACCATATATTTT. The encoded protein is CASSGPGSYSGNTIYF.

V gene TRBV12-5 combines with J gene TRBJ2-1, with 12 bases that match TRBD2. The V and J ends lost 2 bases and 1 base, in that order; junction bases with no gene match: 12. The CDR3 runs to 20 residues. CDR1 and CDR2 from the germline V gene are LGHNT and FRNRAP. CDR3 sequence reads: CASGLPSSGGASGSYNEQFF. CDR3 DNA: TGTGCTAGTGGTTTGCCCTCTAGCGGGGGGGCCTCGGGGTCCTACAATGAGCAGTTCTTC.

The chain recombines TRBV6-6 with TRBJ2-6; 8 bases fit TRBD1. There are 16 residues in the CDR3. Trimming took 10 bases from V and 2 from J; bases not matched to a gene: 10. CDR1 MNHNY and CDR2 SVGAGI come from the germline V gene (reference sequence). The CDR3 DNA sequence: TGTGCCACCACCGGACAGGGTCGGGCTGGGGCCAACGTCCTGACTTTC. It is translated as CATTGQGRAGANVLTF.

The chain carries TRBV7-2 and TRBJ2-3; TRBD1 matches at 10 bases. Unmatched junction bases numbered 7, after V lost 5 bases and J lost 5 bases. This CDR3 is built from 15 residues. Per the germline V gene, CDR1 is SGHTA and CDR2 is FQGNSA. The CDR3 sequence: CASSHYRTGGDTQYF. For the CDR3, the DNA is TGTGCCAGCAGCCATTACCGGACAGGGGGAGATACGCAGTATTTT. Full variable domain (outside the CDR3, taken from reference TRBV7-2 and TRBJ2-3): GAGVSQSPSNKVTEKGKDVELRCDPISGHTALYWYRQSLGQGLEFLIYFQGNSAPDKSGLPSDRFSAERTGGSVSTLTIQRTQQEDSAVYLCASSHYRTGGDTQYFGPGTRLTVL.

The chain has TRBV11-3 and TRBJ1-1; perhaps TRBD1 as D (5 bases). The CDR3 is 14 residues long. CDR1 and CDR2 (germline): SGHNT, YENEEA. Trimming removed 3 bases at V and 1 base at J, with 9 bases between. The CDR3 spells CASSLSGPNTEAFF. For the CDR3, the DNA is TGTGCCAGCAGCTTGTCGGGGCCGAACACTGAAGCTTTCTTT.

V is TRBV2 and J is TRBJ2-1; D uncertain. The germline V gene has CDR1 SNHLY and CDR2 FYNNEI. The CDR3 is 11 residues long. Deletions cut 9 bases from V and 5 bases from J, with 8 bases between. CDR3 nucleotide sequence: TGTGCCAGTAGACACGACAATGAGCAGTTCTTC. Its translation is CASRHDNEQFF.

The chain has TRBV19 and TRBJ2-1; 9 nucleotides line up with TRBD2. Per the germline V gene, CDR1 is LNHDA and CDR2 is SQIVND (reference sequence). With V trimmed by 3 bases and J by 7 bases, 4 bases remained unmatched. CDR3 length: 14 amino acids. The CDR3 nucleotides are TGTGCCAGTAGTATTGCGGGGGGGCTGAATGAGCAGTTCTTC. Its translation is CASSIAGGLNEQFF.

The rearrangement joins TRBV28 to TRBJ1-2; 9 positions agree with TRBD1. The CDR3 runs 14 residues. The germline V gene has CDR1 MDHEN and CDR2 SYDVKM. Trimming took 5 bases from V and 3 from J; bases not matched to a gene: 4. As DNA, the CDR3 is TGTGCCAGCAGTGGACAGGGGCGGGACTATGGCTACACCTTC. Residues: CASSGQGRDYGYTF.

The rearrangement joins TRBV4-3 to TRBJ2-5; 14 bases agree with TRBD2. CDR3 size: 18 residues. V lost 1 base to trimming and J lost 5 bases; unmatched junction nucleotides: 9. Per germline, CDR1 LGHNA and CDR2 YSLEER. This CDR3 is CASSQGLAGGLFFETQYF. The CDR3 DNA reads TGCGCCAGCAGCCAAGGACTAGCGGGGGGGCTTTTTTTTGAGACCCAGTACTTC.

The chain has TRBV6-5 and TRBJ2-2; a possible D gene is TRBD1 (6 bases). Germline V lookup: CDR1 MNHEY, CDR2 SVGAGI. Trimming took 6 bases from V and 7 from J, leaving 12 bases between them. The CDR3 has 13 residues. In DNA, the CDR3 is TGTGCCAGCAGGGACAGTTCAATCGGGGAGCTGTTTTTT. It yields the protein CASRDSSIGELFF.

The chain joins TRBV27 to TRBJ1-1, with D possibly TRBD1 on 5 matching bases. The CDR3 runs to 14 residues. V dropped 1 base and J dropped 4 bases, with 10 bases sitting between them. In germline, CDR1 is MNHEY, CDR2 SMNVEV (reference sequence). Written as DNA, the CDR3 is TGTGCCAGCAGTTTATACAGCGGGGGCACTGAAGCTTTCTTT. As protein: CASSLYSGGTEAFF.

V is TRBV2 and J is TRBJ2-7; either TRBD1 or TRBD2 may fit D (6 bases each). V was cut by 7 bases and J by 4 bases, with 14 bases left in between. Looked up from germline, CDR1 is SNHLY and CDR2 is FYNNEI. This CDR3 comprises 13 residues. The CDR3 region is CASMVGAGYEQYF. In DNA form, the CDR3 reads TGTGCCAGCATGGTGGGGGCGGGGTACGAGCAGTACTTC.

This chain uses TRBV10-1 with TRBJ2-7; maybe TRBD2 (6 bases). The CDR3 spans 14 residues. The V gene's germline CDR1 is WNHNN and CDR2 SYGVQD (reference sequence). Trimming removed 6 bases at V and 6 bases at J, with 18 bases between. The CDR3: CASSLPGGTGEQYF. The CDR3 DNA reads TGCGCCAGCAGCCTACCCGGGGGTACGGGCGAGCAGTACTTC.

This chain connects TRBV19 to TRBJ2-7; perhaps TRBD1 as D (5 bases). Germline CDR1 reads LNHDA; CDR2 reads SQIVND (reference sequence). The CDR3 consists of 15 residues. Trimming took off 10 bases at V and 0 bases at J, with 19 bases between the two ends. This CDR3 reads CATSSQGASSYEQYF. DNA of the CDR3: TGTGCCACCTCCTCACAAGGGGCTAGCTCCTACGAGCAGTACTTC.

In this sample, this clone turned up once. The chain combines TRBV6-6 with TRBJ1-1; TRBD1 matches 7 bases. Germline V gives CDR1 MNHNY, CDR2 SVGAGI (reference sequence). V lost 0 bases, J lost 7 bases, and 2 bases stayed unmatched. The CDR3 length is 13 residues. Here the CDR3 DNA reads TGTGCCAGCAGTTACTCCAGGGACAGTGAAGCTTTCTTT. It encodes CASSYSRDSEAFF.

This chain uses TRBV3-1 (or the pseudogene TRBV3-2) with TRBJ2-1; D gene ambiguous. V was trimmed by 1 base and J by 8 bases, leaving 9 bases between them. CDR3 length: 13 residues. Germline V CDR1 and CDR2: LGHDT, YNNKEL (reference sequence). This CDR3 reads CASSQAGHDEQFF. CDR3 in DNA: TGTGCCAGCAGCCAAGCCGGCCATGATGAGCAGTTCTTC.